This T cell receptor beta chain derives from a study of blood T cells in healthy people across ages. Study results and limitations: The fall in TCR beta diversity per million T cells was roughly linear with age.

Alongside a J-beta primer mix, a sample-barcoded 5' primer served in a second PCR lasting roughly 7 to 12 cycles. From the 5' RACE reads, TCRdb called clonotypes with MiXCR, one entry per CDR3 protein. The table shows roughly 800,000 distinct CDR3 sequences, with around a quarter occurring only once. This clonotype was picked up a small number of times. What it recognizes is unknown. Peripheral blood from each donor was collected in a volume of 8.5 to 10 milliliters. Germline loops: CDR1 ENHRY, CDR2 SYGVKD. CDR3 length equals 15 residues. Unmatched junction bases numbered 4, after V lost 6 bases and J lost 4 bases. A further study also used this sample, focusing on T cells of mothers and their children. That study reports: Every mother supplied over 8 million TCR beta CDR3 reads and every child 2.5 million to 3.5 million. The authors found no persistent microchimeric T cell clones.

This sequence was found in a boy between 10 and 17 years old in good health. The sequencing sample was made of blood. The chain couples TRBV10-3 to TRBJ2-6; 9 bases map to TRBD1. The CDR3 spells CAISSDRGGANVLTF. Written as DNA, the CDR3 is TGTGCCATCAGCTCAGACAGGGGGGGGGCCAACGTCCTGACTTTC.